A selection of T cell receptor beta chains follows, all from one sample in a study of OX40 agonist ivuxolimab in advanced cancers. Measured with immunoSEQ multiplex PCR; TCRdb has only the in-frame clones, and not every one. The sample has 51,000 or so clones, approximately 90% seen once. The sequencing used CD4+ or CD8+ T cells sorted from blood, collected in a trial of the OX40 agonist ivuxolimab. The receptor set was obtained from an adult with an advanced solid tumor such as melanoma, head and neck, liver or kidney cancer. Both conserved end residues are part of each CDR3. The D gene is left open where the match is weak. Clone size is shown for a subset of rows, as once, few, many or a class of expanded clone.

v_call	clone_size	j_call	d_call	cdr3_aa	cdr3_nt
TRBV5-5	NA	TRBJ1-1	NA	CASSLGGLQREAFF	TGTGCCAGCAGCTTGGGAGGGTTGCAGAGAGAAGCTTTCTTT
TRBV7-9	NA	TRBJ2-7	TRBD1	CASSTQGQFFYEQYF	TGTGCCAGCAGCACCCAGGGACAGTTCTTCTACGAGCAGTACTTC
TRBV5-6	NA	TRBJ2-7	NA	CASSLLAGKADEQYF	TGTGCCAGCAGCCTTCTGGCCGGAAAGGCGGACGAGCAGTACTTC
TRBV7-2	NA	TRBJ1-1	NA	CASSFSGMNTEAFF	TGTGCCAGCAGCTTTTCCGGGATGAACACTGAAGCTTTCTTT
TRBV27	NA	TRBJ1-1	NA	CASSLVGGGESEAFF	TGTGCCAGCAGTTTAGTGGGGGGAGGTGAATCTGAAGCTTTCTTT
TRBV7-4	NA	TRBJ1-2	NA	CASSLGQGGYGYTF	TGTGCCAGCAGCTTAGGGCAGGGTGGATATGGCTACACCTTC
TRBV29-1	NA	TRBJ2-3	TRBD2	CSVVASGSTDTQYF	TGCAGCGTTGTGGCTAGCGGAAGCACAGATACGCAGTATTTT
TRBV5-6	NA	TRBJ1-1	NA	CASSQGEGGTEAFF	TGTGCCAGCAGCCAAGGGGAGGGTGGGACTGAAGCTTTCTTT
TRBV11-2	NA	TRBJ1-1	TRBD1	CASRIQGVSGAGGTEAFF	TGTGCCAGCAGAATCCAGGGGGTTTCGGGCGCGGGAGGGACTGAAGCTTTCTTT
TRBV6-4	NA	TRBJ2-3	TRBD1	CASSEGGLSTDTQYF	TGTGCCAGCAGTGAAGGGGGCCTCAGCACAGATACGCAGTATTTT
TRBV4-3	NA	TRBJ2-1	NA	CASSRSGGDEQFF	TGCGCCAGCAGCAGATCAGGAGGTGATGAGCAGTTCTTC
TRBV29-1	NA	TRBJ2-7	TRBD2	CSVETGGPYEQYF	TGCAGCGTTGAAACGGGGGGGCCCTACGAGCAGTACTTC
TRBV19	NA	TRBJ1-5	NA	CASSIGRGPAQPQHF	TGTGCCAGTAGCATCGGGAGGGGACCTGCTCAGCCCCAGCATTTT
TRBV6-6	NA	TRBJ1-5	TRBD1	CASSRQGAGQPQHF	TGTGCCAGCAGTCGACAGGGGGCAGGCCAGCCCCAGCATTTT
TRBV19	NA	TRBJ1-1	NA	CASSTLGTYSSQAFF	TGTGCCAGTAGTACCCTCGGGACATACTCCTCACAGGCTTTCTTT
TRBV27	NA	TRBJ2-7	NA	CASSLLGDEQYF	TGTGCCAGCAGTTTACTAGGGGACGAGCAGTACTTC
TRBV30	NA	TRBJ2-7	NA	CAWIGRGGEQYF	TGTGCCTGGATCGGCAGGGGCGGCGAGCAGTACTTC
TRBV19	NA	TRBJ2-2	TRBD1	CASRTPRGQGAGELFF	TGTGCCAGTAGAACCCCAAGAGGACAGGGGGCCGGGGAGCTGTTTTTT
TRBV11-3	once	TRBJ2-2	NA	CASSTPQGSTRAGELFF	TGTGCCAGCAGCACCCCACAGGGTTCGACACGGGCCGGGGAGCTGTTTTTT
TRBV29-1	NA	TRBJ2-1	NA	CSVIAGANNEQFF	TGCAGCGTCATTGCGGGGGCCAACAATGAGCAGTTCTTC
TRBV7-8	NA	TRBJ2-1	NA	CASSLGYREQFF	TGTGCCAGCAGCTTAGGATATCGTGAGCAGTTCTTC
TRBV29-1	NA	TRBJ2-7	NA	CSVHPTGSGEQYF	TGCAGCGTCCATCCCACAGGGTCAGGCGAGCAGTACTTC
TRBV5-4	NA	TRBJ2-2	NA	CASSLRGGTGELFF	TGTGCCAGCAGCCTCAGGGGGGGCACCGGGGAGCTGTTTTTT
TRBV4-1	NA	TRBJ2-2	NA	CASFKGELFF	TGCGCCAGCTTCAAGGGGGAGCTGTTTTTT
TRBV4-1	NA	TRBJ1-5	TRBD1	CAVGTGSYQPQHF	TGCGCTGTAGGGACAGGGTCTTATCAGCCCCAGCATTTT
TRBV7-3	NA	TRBJ2-2	NA	CASSSTGNTGELFF	TGTGCCAGCAGCTCGACAGGGAACACCGGGGAGCTGTTTTTT
TRBV2	NA	TRBJ1-4	NA	CASSGEGRDNEKLFF	TGTGCCAGCAGTGGGGAGGGAAGGGATAATGAAAAACTGTTTTTT
TRBV5-8	NA	TRBJ2-1	TRBD2	CASSPNSGAFHNEQFF	TGTGCCAGCAGCCCTAACAGCGGGGCATTTCACAATGAGCAGTTCTTC